This passage covers 18 T cell receptor beta chains from one sample sequenced in a study of T cells in Graves' hyperthyroidism and ophthalmopathy. Using RNA transcripts as the source, TCR beta CDR3 regions were amplified. HTBI primers were employed in a first-round RT-PCR of the TCR CDR3. TCRdb redid the calling of the multiplex PCR reads with MiXCR, one entry per CDR3 protein. The top ten hold 40% of the sample, which has approximately 380,000 distinct CDR3 sequences, approximately 17% seen once. The sequenced sample was blood. The receptors originated from a young man with Graves' ophthalmopathy.

This clonotype was seen a handful of times. The V gene is TRBV6-1, the J gene TRBJ2-7; 9 bases match TRBD2. Germline CDR1 is MNHNS and CDR2 is SASEGT. The CDR3 loop spans 14 amino acids. V lost 6 bases to trimming and J lost 1 base; unmatched junction nucleotides: 4. The DNA for the CDR3 is TGTGCCAGCAGATCTACTAGCGGGTCCTACGAGCAGTACTTC. Its protein is CASRSTSGSYEQYF.

The chain recombines TRBV2 with TRBJ1-1; 7 nucleotides align to TRBD1. The CDR3 is made up of 16 amino acids. After removal of 6 bases from V and 2 bases from J, the junction contained 12 bases not matched to a gene. Germline CDR1 is SNHLY and CDR2 is FYNNEI. The chain's CDR3 is CASSAHRDRDNTEAFF. The CDR3 DNA follows: TGTGCCAGCAGCGCCCACCGGGACAGAGATAACACTGAAGCTTTCTTT.

In this sample, this clonotype turned up a few times. This chain uses TRBV7-3 with TRBJ2-3, with 9 bases identical to TRBD1. V dropped 4 bases and J dropped 5; count of bases not matched to a gene: 10. The CDR3 extends over 16 amino acids. Germline-derived CDR1 and CDR2 are SGHTA and FQGTGA. CDR3 in amino acids: CASSCGTGKIGDTQYF. CDR3 DNA sequence: TGTGCCAGCAGCTGCGGGACAGGGAAGATTGGAGATACGCAGTATTTT. The full variable domain, rest sourced from reference TRBV7-3 and TRBJ2-3, is GAGVSQTPSNKVTEKGKYVELRCDPISGHTALYWYRQSLGQGPEFLIYFQGTGAADDSGLPNDRFFAVRPEGSVSTLKIQRTERGDSAVYLCASSCGTGKIGDTQYFGPGTRLTVL.

At least ten counts were recorded for this clonotype. The J gene is TRBJ1-4, the V gene TRBV20-1; no clear D. The CDR3 runs to 13 residues. The V and J ends lost 5 bases and 1 base respectively, with 8 bases between them. Germline CDR1 reads DFQATT; CDR2 reads SNEGSKA (reference sequence). The CDR3 loop is CSARLRTNEKLFF. CDR3 DNA sequence: TGCAGTGCTCGACTGAGAACTAATGAAAAACTGTTTTTT.

Many counts were recorded for this clonotype. The V and J genes are TRBV28 and TRBJ1-5; 8 nucleotides line up with TRBD1. J was trimmed by 2 bases and V by 6 bases; bases with no gene match: 3. The V gene's germline CDR1 is MDHEN and CDR2 SYDVKM. The CDR3 sequence is 14 residues long. CDR3 in amino acids: CASRPGGGNQPQHF. For the CDR3, the DNA is TGTGCCAGCAGGCCAGGGGGCGGCAATCAGCCCCAGCATTTT.

This clonotype was counted at least ten times. The chain is built from TRBV2 and TRBJ1-2; D unclear. V lost 1 base and J 4 bases, leaving 4 bases between the germline ends. CDR3 length equals 12 residues. Germline assignment: CDR1 SNHLY and CDR2 FYNNEI. DNA for the CDR3: TGTGCCAGCAGTGAAGGGAGCTATGGCTACACCTTC. Its translation is CASSEGSYGYTF.

This clonotype was seen many times. The V call is TRBV7-2, the J call TRBJ2-5, with a tentative D call TRBD1 (6 bases). Germline V gene lookup returns CDR1 SGHTA and CDR2 FQGNSA. Between the trimmed V and J ends, which lost 2 bases and 4 bases, there was a span of 17 bases. The CDR3 runs to 16 residues. The CDR3 region is CASSLTLRGTGETQYF. CDR3 sequence (DNA): TGTGCCAGCAGCTTAACCCTGAGGGGGACGGGAGAGACCCAGTACTTC.

There are many counts of this clonotype. The chain couples TRBV6-5 to TRBJ2-2; tentative D call: TRBD2 (5 bases). V was shortened by 1 base and J by 1 base, with 10 bases between the two germline ends. This CDR3 contains 16 residues. From germline, CDR1 is MNHEY and CDR2 SVGAGI. In DNA, the CDR3 is TGTGCCAGCAGTTACTTTGCTAGCTTGAACACCGGGGAGCTGTTTTTT. This encodes CASSYFASLNTGELFF.

This clonotype was seen a handful of times. V gene TRBV5-1 combines with J gene TRBJ2-4, with 7 bases fitting TRBD1. J lost 7 bases, V lost 7 bases, and 11 bases had no gene match. The germline V gene has CDR1 SGHRS and CDR2 YFSETQ. This CDR3 is 14 amino acids long. The CDR3 DNA reads as TGCGCCAGCGGCCCAGCAGGGGGTCTGAACATTCAGTACTTC. This codes for CASGPAGGLNIQYF.

Details on this clonotype: One end of the junction is discordant with germline, which a read error may explain. The V and J genes are TRBV9 and TRBJ1-4; D gene unclear. This CDR3 comprises 13 residues. CDR1 is SGDLS and CDR2 is YYNGEE in the germline V gene. As DNA, the CDR3 is TGTTCCAGCAGCGCGGGAGATAATGAAAAACTGTTTTTT. Protein sequence: CSSSAGDNEKLFF.

This clonotype was seen repeatedly, ten times or more. This chain joins TRBV2 and TRBJ2-7; D unresolved. Germline V gives CDR1 SNHLY, CDR2 FYNNEI. The CDR3 is made up of 11 amino acids. V was cut by 2 bases and J by 9 bases, with 8 bases left in between. The CDR3 DNA follows: TGTGCCAGCAGTGAATTGGGGTGGCAGTACTTC. Its protein is CASSELGWQYF.

This clonotype was detected ten times or more. The V and J genes are TRBV5-1 and TRBJ2-1; 10 nucleotides align to TRBD2. Germline trimming cut 0 bases from V and 6 bases from J; bases unmatched to any gene: 6. Germline V CDR1 and CDR2: SGHRS, YFSETQ. This CDR3 spans 16 amino acids. In DNA, the CDR3 is TGCGCCAGCAGCTTGGCCGCCCTAGCGGGGGCCAATGAGCAGTTCTTC. Translation gives CASSLAALAGANEQFF.

This clonotype was detected many times. The chain recombines TRBV20-1 with TRBJ1-1, with D unclear. V was pared by 4 bases and J by 4 bases, with 4 bases between. From germline, CDR1 is DFQATT and CDR2 SNEGSKA (reference sequence). The CDR3 length is 10 residues. The CDR3 nucleotides are TGCAGTGCTATAGCCACTGAAGCTTTCTTT. Translation: CSAIATEAFF.

This clonotype showed up just a few times. The V call is TRBV7-9, the J call TRBJ1-2, with 9 bases fitting TRBD1. The V segment lost 5 bases and the J segment 10 bases; nucleotides outside the gene matches: 8. The CDR3 covers 13 residues. Germline V gene sequence: CDR1 SEHNR, CDR2 FQNEAQ (reference sequence). Here the CDR3 reads CASSRGTGLDYTF. The DNA of the CDR3 is TGTGCCAGCAGCAGGGGGACAGGGTTAGACTACACCTTC.

This clonotype showed up many times. The CDR3 spells CASSLWTDTDTQYF. In nucleotides, the CDR3 is TGTGCCAGCAGTTTATGGACAGACACAGATACGCAGTATTTT. The chain couples TRBV27 to TRBJ2-3, with D maybe TRBD1 (6 bases). CDR3 length: 14 residues. Trimming cost V 1 base and J 2 bases, with 7 bases left between them. CDR1 MNHEY and CDR2 SMNVEV come from the germline V gene (reference sequence).

This clonotype showed up many times. The chain carries TRBV6-1 and TRBJ2-7, with 9 bases aligning to TRBD1. V was clipped by 6 bases and J by 4 bases; unmatched bases: 4. Germline loops: CDR1 MNHNS, CDR2 SASEGT. The CDR3 sequence is 13 residues long. Here the CDR3 DNA reads TGTGCCAGCAGCGTGACAGGGGGGTACGAGCAGTACTTC. Translated: CASSVTGGYEQYF.

This clonotype was picked up a small number of times. The J gene is TRBJ2-5, the V gene TRBV27; 16 bases are shared with TRBD2. J was trimmed by 5 bases and V by 5 bases; bases with no gene match: 11. CDR3 size: 18 residues. CDR1 is MNHEY and CDR2 is SMNVEV in the germline V gene (reference sequence). This CDR3 is CASSGTSGGAEYGETQYF. DNA of the CDR3: TGTGCCAGCAGTGGGACTAGCGGGGGGGCCGAATATGGGGAGACCCAGTACTTC.

The genes are TRBV12-3 or TRBV12-4 and TRBJ2-3; D is perhaps TRBD2 (5 bases). The CDR3 contains 15 residues. V was clipped by 3 bases and J by 4 bases, with 14 bases between them. This chain's CDR3 is CASSLGGLNADTQYF. The CDR3 region has the DNA TGTGCCAGCAGTTTGGGCGGACTGAATGCAGATACGCAGTATTTT.